The subject of this entry is one T cell receptor (beta chain). Trimming took off 0 bases at V and 1 base at J, with 9 bases between the two ends. Germline V gene lookup returns CDR1 SGHTA and CDR2 FQGNSA. The CDR3 is 15 amino acids. TCRdb processed the 5' RACE reads anew with MiXCR; each CDR3 protein has one entry. The top ten clones hold roughly 3.4% of a sample with about 170,000 distinct CDR3 sequences, approximately 12% of them seen once. The sample comes from a study of T-cell memory formation after mild COVID-19. In the study overall: TCR clusters were mostly donor specific.

The TCR originated in a man aged 18 to 30 who had mild COVID-19 (a few samples of this study predate the infection). Cell type and time point are not known. Sequencing input: PBMCs or a T cell subset sorted from them (not recorded which). This chain joins TRBV7-2 and TRBJ2-5; possible D gene TRBD2, 5 bases. The CDR3 loop is CASSLARAAQETQYF. The CDR3 DNA follows: TGTGCCAGCAGCTTAGCGAGGGCAGCCCAAGAGACCCAGTACTTC.